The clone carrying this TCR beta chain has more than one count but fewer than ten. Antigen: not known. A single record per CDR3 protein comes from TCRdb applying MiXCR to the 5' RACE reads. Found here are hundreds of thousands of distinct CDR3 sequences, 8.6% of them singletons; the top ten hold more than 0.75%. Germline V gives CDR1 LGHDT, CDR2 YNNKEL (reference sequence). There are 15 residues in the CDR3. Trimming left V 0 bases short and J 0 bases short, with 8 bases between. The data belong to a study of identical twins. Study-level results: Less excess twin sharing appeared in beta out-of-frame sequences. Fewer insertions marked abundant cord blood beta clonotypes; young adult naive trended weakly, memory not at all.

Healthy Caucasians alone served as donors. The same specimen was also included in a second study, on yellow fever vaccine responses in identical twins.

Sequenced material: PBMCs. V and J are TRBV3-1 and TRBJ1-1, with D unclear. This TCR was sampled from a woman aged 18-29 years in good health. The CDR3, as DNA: TGTGCCAGCAGCCAAGAGGCTGACCTGAACACTGAAGCTTTCTTT. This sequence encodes CASSQEADLNTEAFF.